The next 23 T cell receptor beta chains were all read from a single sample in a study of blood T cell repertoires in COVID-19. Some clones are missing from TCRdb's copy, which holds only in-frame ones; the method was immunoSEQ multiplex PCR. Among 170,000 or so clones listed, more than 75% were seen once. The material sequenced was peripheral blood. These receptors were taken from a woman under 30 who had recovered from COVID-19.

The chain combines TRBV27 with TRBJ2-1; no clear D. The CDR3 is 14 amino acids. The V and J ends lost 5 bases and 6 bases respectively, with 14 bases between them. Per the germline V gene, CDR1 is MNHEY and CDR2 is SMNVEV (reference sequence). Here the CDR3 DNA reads TGTGCCAGCAGTCCCTTCTGGTCAGTCAATGAGCAGTTCTTC. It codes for CASSPFWSVNEQFF.

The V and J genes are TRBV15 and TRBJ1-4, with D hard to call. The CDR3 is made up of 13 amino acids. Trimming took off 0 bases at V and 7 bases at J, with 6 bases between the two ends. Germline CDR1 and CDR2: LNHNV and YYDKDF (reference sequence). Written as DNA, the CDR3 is TGTGCCACCAGCAGAGATCGAGTTGAAAAACTGTTTTTT. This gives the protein CATSRDRVEKLFF.

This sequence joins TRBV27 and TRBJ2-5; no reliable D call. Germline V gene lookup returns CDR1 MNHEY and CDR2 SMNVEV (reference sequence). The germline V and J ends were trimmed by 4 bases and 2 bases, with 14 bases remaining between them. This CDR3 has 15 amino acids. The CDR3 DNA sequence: TGTGCCAGCAGTTACAATAGCAGAAAACAAGAGACCCAGTACTTC. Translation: CASSYNSRKQETQYF.

CDR3 in DNA: TGTGCCAGCAGCCAAAGAGGTCAGCCCCAGCATTTT. It is translated as CASSQRGQPQHF. The chain employs TRBV3-1 (or the pseudogene TRBV3-2) and TRBJ1-5; the D is unclear. CDR1 is LGHDT and CDR2 is YNNKEL in the germline V gene (reference sequence). This CDR3 has 12 amino acids. Trimming removed 2 bases at V and 6 bases at J, with 5 bases between.

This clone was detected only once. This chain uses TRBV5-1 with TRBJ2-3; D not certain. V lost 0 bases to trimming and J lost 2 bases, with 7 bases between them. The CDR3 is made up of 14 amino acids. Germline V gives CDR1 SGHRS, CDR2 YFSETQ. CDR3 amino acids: CASSLGLFTDTQYF. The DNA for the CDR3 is TGCGCCAGCAGCTTGGGACTCTTCACAGATACGCAGTATTTT.

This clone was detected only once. This chain's CDR3 is CASSWPGEDTEAFF. In DNA form, the CDR3 reads TGTGCCAGCAGCTGGCCTGGAGAGGACACTGAAGCTTTCTTT. The chain has TRBV11-2 and TRBJ1-1; D gene unclear. The CDR3 has 14 amino acids. Trimming shortened V by 4 bases and J by 3 bases, and 12 bases separated the two germline ends. Per the germline V gene, CDR1 is SGHAT and CDR2 is FQNNGV. Together with reference TRBV11-2 and TRBJ1-1, the CDR3 gives the full variable domain: EAGVAQSPRYKIIEKRQSVAFWCNPISGHATLYWYQQILGQGPKLLIQFQNNGVVDDSQLPKDRFSAERLKGVDSTLKIQPAKLEDSAVYLCASSWPGEDTEAFFGQGTRLTVV.

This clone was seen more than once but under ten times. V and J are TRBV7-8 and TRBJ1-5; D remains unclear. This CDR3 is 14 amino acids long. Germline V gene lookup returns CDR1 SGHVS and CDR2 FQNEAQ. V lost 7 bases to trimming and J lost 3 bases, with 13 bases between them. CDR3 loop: CASTTGNYNQPQHF. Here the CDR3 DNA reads TGTGCCAGCACCACCGGGAACTACAATCAGCCCCAGCATTTT.

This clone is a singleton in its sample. The CDR3 loop is CASSVDQARGNTIYF. Written as DNA, the CDR3 is TGTGCCAGCAGCGTAGACCAAGCTAGGGGAAACACCATATATTTT. The chain is built from TRBV9 and TRBJ1-3; D not resolved. V lost 0 bases and J 4 bases, leaving 11 bases between the germline ends. Germline V gives CDR1 SGDLS, CDR2 YYNGEE. The CDR3 extends over 15 amino acids. Looking up the rest from reference TRBV9 and TRBJ1-3 gives the full variable domain: DSGVTQTPKHLITATGQRVTLRCSPRSGDLSVYWYQQSLDQGLQFLIQYYNGEERAKGNILERFSAQQFPDLHSELNLSSLELGDSALYFCASSVDQARGNTIYFGEGSWLTVV.

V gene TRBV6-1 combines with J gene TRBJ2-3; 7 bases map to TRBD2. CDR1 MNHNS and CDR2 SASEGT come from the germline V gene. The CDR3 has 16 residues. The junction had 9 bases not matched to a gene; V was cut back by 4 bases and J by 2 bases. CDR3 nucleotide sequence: TGTGCCAGCAGTGTCAGAGCGGGGCCCGACACAGATACGCAGTATTTT. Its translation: CASSVRAGPDTDTQYF.

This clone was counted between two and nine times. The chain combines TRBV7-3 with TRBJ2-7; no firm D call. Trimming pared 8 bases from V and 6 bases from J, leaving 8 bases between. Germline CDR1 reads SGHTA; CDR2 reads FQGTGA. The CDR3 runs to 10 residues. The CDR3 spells CASSRSEQYV. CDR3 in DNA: TGTGCCAGCTCGAGGAGCGAGCAGTACGTC.

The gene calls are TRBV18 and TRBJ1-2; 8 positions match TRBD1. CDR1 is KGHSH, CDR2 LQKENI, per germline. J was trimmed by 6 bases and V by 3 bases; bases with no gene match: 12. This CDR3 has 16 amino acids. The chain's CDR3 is CASSPSRGPPFDGYTF. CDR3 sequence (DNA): TGTGCCAGCTCACCTTCCAGGGGGCCCCCCTTTGATGGCTACACCTTC. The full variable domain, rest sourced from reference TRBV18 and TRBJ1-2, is NAGVMQNPRHLVRRRGQEARLRCSPMKGHSHVYWYRQLPEEGLKFMVYLQKENIIDESGMPKERFSAEFPKEGPSILRIQQVVRGDSAAYFCASSPSRGPPFDGYTFGSGTRLTVV.

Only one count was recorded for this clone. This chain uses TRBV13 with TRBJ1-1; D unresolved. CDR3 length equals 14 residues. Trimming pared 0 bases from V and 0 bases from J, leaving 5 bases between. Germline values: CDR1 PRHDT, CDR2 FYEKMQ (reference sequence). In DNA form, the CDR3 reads TGTGCCAGCAGCTTAGGACACCTGAACACTGAAGCTTTCTTT. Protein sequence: CASSLGHLNTEAFF.

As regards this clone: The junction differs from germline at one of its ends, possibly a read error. Here the CDR3 reads CSVGEGFYYEQFF. DNA for the CDR3: TGCAGCGTTGGGGAGGGGTTCTACTATGAGCAGTTCTTC. V and J are TRBV29-1 and TRBJ2-1; 7 bases are a match to TRBD2. The CDR3 is 13 residues long. In germline, CDR1 is SQVTM, CDR2 ANQGSEA.

Here the CDR3 reads CASSGIAGGAEQFF. In DNA form, the CDR3 reads TGCGCCAGCAGTGGCATAGCGGGGGGGGCTGAGCAGTTCTTC. The J gene is TRBJ2-1, the V gene TRBV10-2; TRBD2 aligns across 11 bases. The length of the CDR3 is 14 residues. The V and J ends lost 4 bases and 9 bases, in that order; junction bases with no gene match: 5. Germline V lookup: CDR1 WSHSY, CDR2 SAAADI.

The CDR3 coding sequence is TGTGCCAGCAGCCCCACTGACAGGGTTGCTGAAGCTTTCTTT. It encodes CASSPTDRVAEAFF. The chain employs TRBV3-1 (or the pseudogene TRBV3-2) and TRBJ1-1, with 7 nucleotides matching TRBD1. J was trimmed by 6 bases and V by 4 bases; bases with no gene match: 8. CDR3 length: 14 amino acids. Germline loops: CDR1 LGHDT, CDR2 YNNKEL (reference sequence).

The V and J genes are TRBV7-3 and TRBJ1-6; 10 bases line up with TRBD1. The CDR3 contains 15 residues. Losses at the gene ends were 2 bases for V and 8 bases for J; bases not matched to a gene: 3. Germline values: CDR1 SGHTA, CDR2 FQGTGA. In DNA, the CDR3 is TGTGCCAGCAGCTTATTTGGACAGGGGGATTCACCCCTCCACTTT. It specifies CASSLFGQGDSPLHF.

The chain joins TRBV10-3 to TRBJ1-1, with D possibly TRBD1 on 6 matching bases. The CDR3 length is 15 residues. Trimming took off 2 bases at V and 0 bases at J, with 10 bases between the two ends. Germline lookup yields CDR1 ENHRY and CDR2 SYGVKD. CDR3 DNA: TGTGCCATCAGTGAGCAGGGGCTTATGAACACTGAAGCTTTCTTT. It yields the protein CAISEQGLMNTEAFF.

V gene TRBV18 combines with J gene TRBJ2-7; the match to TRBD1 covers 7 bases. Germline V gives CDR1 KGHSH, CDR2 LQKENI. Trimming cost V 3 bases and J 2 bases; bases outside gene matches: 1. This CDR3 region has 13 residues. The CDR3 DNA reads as TGTGCCAGCTCACCTACAGGGGCCTACGAGCAGTACTTC. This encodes CASSPTGAYEQYF.

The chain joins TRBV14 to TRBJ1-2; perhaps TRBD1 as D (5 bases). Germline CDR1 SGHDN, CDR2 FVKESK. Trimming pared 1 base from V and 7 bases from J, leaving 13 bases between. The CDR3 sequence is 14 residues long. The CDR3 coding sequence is TGTGCCAGCAGCCAAGCCCGGGGGAATGGTGGCTACACCTTC. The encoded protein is CASSQARGNGGYTF.

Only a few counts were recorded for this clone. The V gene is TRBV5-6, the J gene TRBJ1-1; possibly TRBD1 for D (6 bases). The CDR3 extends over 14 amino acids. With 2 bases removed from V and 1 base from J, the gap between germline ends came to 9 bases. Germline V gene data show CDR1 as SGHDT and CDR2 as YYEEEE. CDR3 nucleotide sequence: TGTGCCAGCAGCTTCCGGGACAAGAACACTGAAGCTTTCTTT. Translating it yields CASSFRDKNTEAFF.

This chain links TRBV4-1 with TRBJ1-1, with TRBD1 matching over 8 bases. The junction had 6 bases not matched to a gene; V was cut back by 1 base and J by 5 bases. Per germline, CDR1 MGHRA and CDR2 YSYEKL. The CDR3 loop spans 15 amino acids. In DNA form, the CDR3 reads TGCGCCAGCAGCCAAGTATCGACAGGGGAGACTGAAGCTTTCTTT. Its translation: CASSQVSTGETEAFF.

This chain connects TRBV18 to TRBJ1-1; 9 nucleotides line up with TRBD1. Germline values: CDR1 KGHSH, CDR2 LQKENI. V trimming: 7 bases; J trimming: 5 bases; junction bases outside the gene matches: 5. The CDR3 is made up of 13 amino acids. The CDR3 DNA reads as TGTGCCAGCTTAATACAGGGGGCAACTGAAGCTTTCTTT. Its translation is CASLIQGATEAFF.

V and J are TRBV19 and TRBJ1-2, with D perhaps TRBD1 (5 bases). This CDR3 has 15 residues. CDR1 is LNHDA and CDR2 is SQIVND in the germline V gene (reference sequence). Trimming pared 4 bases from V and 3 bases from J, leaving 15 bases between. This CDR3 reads CASSTFWKGDYGYTF. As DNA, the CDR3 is TGTGCCAGTAGTACCTTCTGGAAAGGGGACTATGGCTACACCTTC.